This entry is about one TCR beta chain. Its specificity is unknown. Trimming removed 0 bases at V and 4 bases at J, with 12 bases between. Germline lookup yields CDR1 MNHEY and CDR2 SVGAGI. The CDR3 contains 15 residues. The entry originates in a study of graft-versus-host responses after intestinal transplantation. Measured with immunoSEQ multiplex PCR; TCRdb has only the in-frame clones, and not every one. The sample shows about 90,000 clones, 94% of them seen only once. This clonotype was obtained from a human donor who was the organ donor for an intestinal transplant. V gene TRBV6-5 combines with J gene TRBJ1-2; tentatively, D is TRBD1 (5 bases). The material sequenced was unstimulated CD4+ T cells sorted from spleen or lymph node cells, taken before transplant. CDR3 DNA: TGTGCCAGCAGTTACTCCCGGATTGGGGCCTATGGCTACACCTTC. Translating it yields CASSYSRIGAYGYTF.